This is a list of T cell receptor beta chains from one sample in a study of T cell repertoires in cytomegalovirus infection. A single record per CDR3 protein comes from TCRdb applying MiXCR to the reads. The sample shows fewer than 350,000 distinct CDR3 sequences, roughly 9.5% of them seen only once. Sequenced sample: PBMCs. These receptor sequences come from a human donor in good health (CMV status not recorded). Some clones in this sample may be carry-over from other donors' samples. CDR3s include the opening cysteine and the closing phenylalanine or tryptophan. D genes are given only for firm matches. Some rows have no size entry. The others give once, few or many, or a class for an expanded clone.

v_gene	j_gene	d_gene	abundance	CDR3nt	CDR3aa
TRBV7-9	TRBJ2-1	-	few	TGTGCCAGCAGCCCAACCAGGTCGCACCCAGACAATGAGCAGTTCTTC	CASSPTRSHPDNEQFF
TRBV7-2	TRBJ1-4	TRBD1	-	TGTGCCAGCAGCACATCAGGGGACAGACGTGTGGCTAATGAAAAACTGTTTTTT	CASSTSGDRRVANEKLFF
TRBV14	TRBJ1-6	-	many	TGTGCCAGCAGCCAGACGGGAGTGATTTCACCCCTCCACTTT	CASSQTGVISPLHF
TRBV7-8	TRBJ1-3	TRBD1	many	TGTGCCAGCAGCTCCCGGGACAGGTGGAACACCATATATTTT	CASSSRDRWNTIYF
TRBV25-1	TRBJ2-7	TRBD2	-	TGTGCCAGCAAACGGGGGGTCTACGAGCAGTACTTC	CASKRGVYEQYF
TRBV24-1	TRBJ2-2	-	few	TGTGCCACCAGTGATCACCGACGGGGTACCGGGGAGCTGTTTTTT	CATSDHRRGTGELFF
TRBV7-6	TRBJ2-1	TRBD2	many	TGTGCCAGCTCCACCGGGACTAGGAGTAACAATGAGCAGTTCTTC	CASSTGTRSNNEQFF
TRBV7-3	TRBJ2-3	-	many	TGTGCCAGCAGCCGCTTCGGGTCTCCGGCAGATACGCAGTATTTT	CASSRFGSPADTQYF
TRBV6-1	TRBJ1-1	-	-	TGTGCCAGCACTCTGCGAGGATTCGTGATTGAAGCTTTCTTT	CASTLRGFVIEAFF
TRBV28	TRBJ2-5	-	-	TGTGCCAGCAGTTTAGTGGCAGGGATAGAGACCCAGTACTTC	CASSLVAGIETQYF